This TCR beta chain was identified during a study of OX40 agonist ivuxolimab in advanced cancers. CDR1 and CDR2 (germline): ENHRY, SYGVKD. Trimming took off 4 bases at V and 4 bases at J, with 14 bases between the two ends. The CDR3 totals 14 residues. Sequencing used immunoSEQ multiplex PCR; TCRdb keeps in-frame clones, though not all of them. The sample carries about 55,000 clones, 86% recorded once. The source is an adult with an advanced solid tumor such as melanoma, head and neck, liver or kidney cancer. The source was CD4+ or CD8+ T cells sorted from blood, collected in a trial of the OX40 agonist ivuxolimab. The chain combines TRBV10-3 with TRBJ2-7; D is unclear. Here the CDR3 DNA reads TGTGCCATCAGTGGGGCAGGAGCCGGGTACGAGCAGTACTTC. Protein: CAISGAGAGYEQYF.